The clone carrying this T cell receptor beta chain came up a few times. As yet, its antigen is unknown. Trimming stripped 3 bases from V and 2 bases from J, with 10 bases between. The CDR3 length is 15 residues. Germline loops: CDR1 SGHAT, CDR2 FQNNGV. Each CDR3 protein gets one entry after TCRdb re-called the 5' RACE reads with MiXCR. The data show about 570,000 distinct CDR3 sequences, just under 10% seen once. This entry belongs to a study of identical twins. Study-wide findings and caveats: For cord blood, abundant beta clonotypes had fewer insertions, unlike memory repertoires, which showed none.

This same sample was also taken into another study, of yellow fever vaccine responses in identical twins.

Sequenced sample: PBMCs. The chain uses TRBV11-2 and TRBJ2-2, with D uncertain. The TCR was taken from a woman aged 18-29 years in good health. The chain's CDR3 is CASSFGWGNTGELFF. In DNA, the CDR3 is TGTGCCAGCAGCTTCGGGTGGGGAAACACCGGGGAGCTGTTTTTT. Supplemented by reference TRBV11-2 and TRBJ2-2, the full variable domain reads EAGVAQSPRYKIIEKRQSVAFWCNPISGHATLYWYQQILGQGPKLLIQFQNNGVVDDSQLPKDRFSAERLKGVDSTLKIQPAKLEDSAVYLCASSFGWGNTGELFFGEGSRLTVL.